Each of the 9 T cell receptor beta chains below was sequenced from the same sample in a study of shared clonotypes between healthy human individuals. Generated by immunoSEQ multiplex PCR, the TCRdb table keeps only in-frame clones and is missing some. The sample shows millions of clones, approximately 90% of them seen only once. The sample comprised naive CD4+ T cells sorted from blood. Specified subset: CD45RA+ positively selected. The receptors come from a man aged 18 to 30 in good health.

The V call is TRBV10-3, the J call TRBJ2-7, with D possibly matching TRBD2 (5 bases). Germline values: CDR1 ENHRY, CDR2 SYGVKD. CDR3 length equals 15 residues. With 4 bases removed from V and 0 bases from J, the gap between germline ends came to 13 bases. CDR3 region: CAISGRTLSSYEQYF. DNA of the CDR3: TGTGCCATCAGTGGGAGGACGCTTAGCTCCTACGAGCAGTACTTC.

The V and J genes are TRBV4-1 and TRBJ2-6, with TRBD1 as a possible D gene (5 bases). CDR3 length: 17 residues. The V gene lost 1 base and the J gene lost 0 bases, with 10 bases spanning the gap. Germline V gene lookup returns CDR1 MGHRA and CDR2 YSYEKL. This chain's CDR3 is CASSQAQGFSGANVLTF. In nucleotides, the CDR3 is TGCGCCAGCAGCCAAGCCCAGGGATTCTCTGGGGCCAACGTCCTGACTTTC.

Comments on this clone: Other DNA sequences in this specimen translate into the identical CDR3. The chain links TRBV6-5 to TRBJ2-5, with 12 bases lining up with TRBD2. After removal of 2 bases from V and 2 bases from J, the junction contained 3 bases not matched to a gene. CDR1 is MNHEY and CDR2 is SVGAGI in the germline V gene. The CDR3 contains 16 residues. This CDR3 is CASSYLGLAGQETQYF. As DNA, the CDR3 is TGTGCCAGCAGTTACCTAGGACTAGCGGGACAAGAGACCCAGTACTTC.

The DNA for the CDR3 is TGTGCCAGCAGCCCACGGGGAGCCGTTGGACAGTCTCAAGAGACCCAGTACTTC. Translation: CASSPRGAVGQSQETQYF. The V call is TRBV7-9, the J call TRBJ2-5; perhaps TRBD1 as D (6 bases). V shed 5 bases and J shed 2 bases, with 24 bases lying between them. The germline gives CDR1 SEHNR, CDR2 FQNEAQ (reference sequence). There are 18 residues in the CDR3.

This clone was counted a single time. The rearrangement joins TRBV29-1 to TRBJ2-2; D uncertain. CDR3 size: 11 residues. Germline CDR1 and CDR2: SQVTM and ANQGSEA. The ends were cut back, 7 bases at V and 3 bases at J, with 6 bases in the middle. DNA of the CDR3: TGCAGCGGCCTCTACACCGGGGAGCTGTTTTTT. Protein: CSGLYTGELFF.

This clone was seen a single time. The V and J genes are TRBV7-2 and TRBJ2-7; maybe TRBD1 (6 bases). CDR3 length: 16 residues. Trimming cost V 1 base and J 2 bases, with 15 bases left between them. Germline assignment: CDR1 SGHTA and CDR2 FQGNSA. The CDR3 sequence is CASSLGGVWTAYEQYF. CDR3 DNA sequence: TGTGCCAGCAGCTTAGGTGGGGTTTGGACAGCCTACGAGCAGTACTTC.

As to this clone: Other DNA sequences from this sample encode an identical CDR3 as well. This chain uses TRBV2 with TRBJ2-3; 7 bases agree with TRBD2. The CDR3 length is 15 residues. V trimming: 3 bases; J trimming: 2 bases; junction bases outside the gene matches: 5. Germline V lookup: CDR1 SNHLY, CDR2 FYNNEI. This chain's CDR3 is CASSEAGLSTDTQYF. DNA for the CDR3: TGTGCCAGCAGTGAGGCGGGACTATCCACAGATACGCAGTATTTT.

The chain is built from TRBV6-5 and TRBJ2-3; 8 nucleotides align to TRBD2. CDR3 length: 15 residues. V was pared by 4 bases and J by 6 bases, with 9 bases of the junction left unmatched. CDR1 is MNHEY and CDR2 is SVGAGI in the germline V gene. The CDR3 region has the DNA TGTGCCAGCAGTTCCCCAAGCGGGAGCGCCGATACGCAGTATTTT. Translating it yields CASSSPSGSADTQYF.

The rearrangement links TRBV11-2 to TRBJ2-6; either TRBD1 or TRBD2 may supply D (5 bases each). The CDR3 covers 15 residues. The germline gives CDR1 SGHAT, CDR2 FQNNGV. Trimming shortened V by 0 bases and J by 4 bases, and 7 bases separated the two germline ends. The CDR3 DNA reads TGTGCCAGCAGCTTAGAGGGGACCGGGGCCAACGTCCTGACTTTC. This codes for CASSLEGTGANVLTF.